This section outlines one TCR beta chain sequence together with its context. Its antigen is not known. It was autoimmune disease history or systemic immunosuppression that excluded patients. Germline CDR1 reads SGHNT; CDR2 reads YENEEA. The CDR3 runs to 14 residues. V shed 1 base, J shed 7 bases, and the junction held 2 bases outside the gene matches. The data originate from a study of OX40 agonist ivuxolimab in advanced cancers. Study conclusions and caveats: At doses 0.1 to 3.0 mg/kg, CD4+ and CD8+ clones expanded. Relative to CD4+ cells, CD8+ T cells on average had more expanded clones.

Data came from immunoSEQ multiplex PCR; TCRdb stores just in-frame clones and leaves some out. Of under 40,000 clones in the sample, 60% to 85% were seen once. The receptor comes from an adult with an advanced solid tumor such as melanoma, head and neck, liver or kidney cancer. Sequencing used CD4+ or CD8+ T cells sorted from blood, obtained in a trial of the OX40 agonist ivuxolimab. The chain employs TRBV11-3 and TRBJ2-4, with 9 bases lining up with TRBD1. The CDR3 here is CASSLGQGVNIQYF. DNA for the CDR3: TGTGCCAGCAGCTTAGGACAGGGGGTCAACATTCAGTACTTC.